This T cell receptor (beta chain) derives from a study of blood T cells in healthy people across ages. Next came a second PCR, run for 7 to 11 cycles, which used a sample-barcoded 5' primer along with a J-beta primer mix. Using its own MiXCR run on the 5' RACE reads, TCRdb lists one record per CDR3 protein. The data show roughly 800,000 distinct CDR3 sequences, roughly 26% seen once. V dropped 1 base and J dropped 6 bases, with 12 bases sitting between them. CDR3 length: 14 amino acids. Germline assignment: CDR1 SNHLY and CDR2 FYNNEI. The same sample was also used in a study of T cells of mothers and their children. That work contributes: Over 9.5 million reads per mother and about 3 million per child were obtained.

This receptor was taken from a boy between 10 and 17 years old in good health. V usage is TRBV2 and J usage is TRBJ1-1; the D is unclear. Sequenced input: blood. CDR3 in DNA: TGTGCCAGCAGTGAAGGGGTAGGGTGGGCTGAAGCTTTCTTT. Amino acid sequence: CASSEGVGWAEAFF.